Listed here are 9 T cell receptor beta chains from one sample, sequenced in a study of T cell repertoires in cytomegalovirus infection. From the reads, TCRdb called clonotypes with MiXCR, one entry per CDR3 protein. The sample includes around 280,000 distinct CDR3 sequences, roughly an eighth seen only once; the top ten take around 8.8%. Specimen: PBMCs. The receptors stem from a human donor in good health (CMV status not recorded). Some clones in this sample may be carry-over from other donors' samples.

This rearrangement joins TRBV6-2 or TRBV6-3 to TRBJ2-7; 7 bases align to TRBD1. The CDR3 extends over 16 amino acids. In germline, CDR1 is MNHEY, CDR2 SVGEGT. V trimming: 6 bases; J trimming: 3 bases; junction bases outside the gene matches: 14. The CDR3 protein is CASRKNYRDSHYEQYF. The DNA for the CDR3 is TGTGCCAGCAGAAAAAACTATCGGGACAGCCACTACGAGCAGTACTTC.

The genes are TRBV29-1 and TRBJ2-1; no clear D gene. Germline CDR1 and CDR2: SQVTM and ANQGSEA. The V end lost 2 bases, the J end lost 4 bases, and 9 bases lay between the germline ends. The CDR3 contains 13 residues. CDR3 region: CSVETGRYNEQFF. CDR3 coding DNA: TGCAGCGTTGAAACTGGCCGTTACAATGAGCAGTTCTTC.

This clonotype has only a few counts. The chain couples TRBV5-1 to TRBJ1-1, with TRBD1 matching 8 bases. After removal of 3 bases from V and 5 bases from J, the junction contained 9 bases not matched to a gene. The germline V gene encodes CDR1 SGHRS and CDR2 YFSETQ. The CDR3 contains 15 residues. The DNA for the CDR3 is TGCGCCAGCAGCTCATTCCGGACAGGGTCAACTGAAGCTTTCTTT. This sequence encodes CASSSFRTGSTEAFF.

The chain joins TRBV20-1 to TRBJ2-3; possibly TRBD1 or TRBD2 for D (6 bases each). V was shortened by 3 bases and J by 5 bases, with 21 bases between the two germline ends. The CDR3 length is 16 residues. Germline lookup yields CDR1 DFQATT and CDR2 SNEGSKA (reference sequence). CDR3 region: CSASRLGGSMVDTQYF. The CDR3 DNA follows: TGCAGTGCTAGCCGACTAGGGGGAAGTATGGTAGATACGCAGTATTTT.

CDR3 in DNA: TGTGCCAGCAGCACCGGGACATCGGGTTTTCAGCCCCAGCATTTT. The encoded protein is CASSTGTSGFQPQHF. The chain couples TRBV7-9 to TRBJ1-5; TRBD1 is a possible D gene (6 bases). The V gene lost 5 bases and the J gene lost 6 bases, with 17 bases spanning the gap. The length of the CDR3 is 15 residues. The germline V gene encodes CDR1 SEHNR and CDR2 FQNEAQ (reference sequence).

The chain carries TRBV20-1 and TRBJ1-1; the D is unclear. CDR3 length equals 14 residues. Trimming stripped 5 bases from V and 0 bases from J, with 13 bases between. Germline CDR1 reads DFQATT; CDR2 reads SNEGSKA (reference sequence). Written as DNA, the CDR3 is TGCAGTGCTCCCAATCGAGCGGTGAACACTGAAGCTTTCTTT. Translation gives CSAPNRAVNTEAFF.

This clonotype was seen a few times. J is TRBJ2-7 and V is TRBV28, with 7 bases that match TRBD1. V shed 4 bases, J shed 0 bases, and the junction held 6 bases outside the gene matches. Germline V CDR1 and CDR2: MDHEN, SYDVKM. CDR3 size: 15 residues. CDR3 region: CASSSPGQISYEQYF. Here the CDR3 DNA reads TGTGCCAGCAGTTCCCCGGGACAGATCTCCTACGAGCAGTACTTC.

This clonotype was counted between two and nine times. The rearrangement uses TRBV12-3 or TRBV12-4 and TRBJ2-3, with 7 bases matching TRBD2. With 8 bases clipped from V and 0 bases from J, the junction kept 8 bases outside the gene matches. The CDR3 totals 15 residues. CDR3 sequence: CASRSTSSSTDTQYF. The CDR3 DNA sequence: TGTGCCAGCCGATCGACTAGCAGTAGCACAGATACGCAGTATTTT.

This clonotype was detected ten times or more. The CDR3 nucleotides read TGTGCCAGCAGCTTTCTAAATGCGGGCAATGAGCAGTTCTTC. Translation: CASSFLNAGNEQFF. The rearrangement joins TRBV7-2 to TRBJ2-1; tentative D call: TRBD2 (5 bases). CDR1 is SGHTA, CDR2 FQGNSA, per germline. Between the trimmed V and J ends, which lost 3 bases and 6 bases, there was a span of 12 bases. The length of the CDR3 is 14 residues. Full variable domain (outside the CDR3, taken from reference TRBV7-2 and TRBJ2-1): GAGVSQSPSNKVTEKGKDVELRCDPISGHTALYWYRQSLGQGLEFLIYFQGNSAPDKSGLPSDRFSAERTGGSVSTLTIQRTQQEDSAVYLCASSFLNAGNEQFFGPGTRLTVL.